A single T cell receptor beta chain is shown here with its context. In its sample, this clonotype was seen many times. The target of this receptor is not known. There are no base qualities to consult, and no much larger clone falls within one base. From the cysteine through the phenylalanine, the CDR3 covers 15 amino acids. The kept DNA is CDR3 alone, 45 bases in frame from the first base. V is pruned by 1 base and J by 7 bases, leaving 5 bases of the junction without a gene match. The CDR1 and CDR2 encoded by the germline V gene are MNHEY and SVGAGI. Hyperthyroidism was considered stable if no progression to ophthalmopathy occurred within 18 months of follow-up. Hyperthyroidism patients were newly diagnosed, with disease duration under 2 months, and aged 18 to 65 years. Anyone with other autoimmune diseases, uncontrolled infections, pregnancy or lactation was excluded from the study. Diagnosis was based on clinical symptoms, serum thyroxine, TRAb, thyroid ultrasound and orbital computed tomography. Using Ficoll-Paque density gradient centrifugation, PBMCs were isolated from 8.5 to 10 ml of fresh peripheral blood. Total RNA was extracted using Trizol reagent, and RNA quality was checked on an Agilent 2100 Bioanalyzer.

The data stem from a study of Graves' ophthalmopathy and Graves' hyperthyroidism listed by TCRdb under 2018. Background for the entire study: Peripheral blood was collected at initial diagnosis, before any treatment. TCR beta repertoire signatures were used to distinguish Graves' ophthalmopathy from Graves' hyperthyroidism and to predict progression to ophthalmopathy. In total, 135 blood samples were TCR-sequenced: some 40 ophthalmopathy, some 75 hyperthyroidism and approximately 17 hyperthyroidism-to-ophthalmopathy patients. To explore V-J signatures distinguishing ophthalmopathy from hyperthyroidism, a discovery set of roughly 100 patients (43 ophthalmopathy, about 57 stable hyperthyroidism) was enrolled. For independent validation, a separate cohort was made up of 18 to 20 hyperthyroidism patients plus 17 patients who later progressed from hyperthyroidism to ophthalmopathy. In more than five hyperthyroidism patients, the T-cell repertoires found in thyroid tissue were compared with those found in blood. Following sampling, methimazole starting at 30 mg daily was administered to hyperthyroidism patients, and high-dose intravenous methylprednisolone was administered to ophthalmopathy patients. The approximately 98 discovery patients were randomly divided into training and test sets at a 7:3 ratio. General study outcomes and caveats: Sample size was not predetermined statistically, and investigators were not blinded to group allocation. The 13-signature model separated ophthalmopathy from stable hyperthyroidism with 85% to 90% sensitivity and 81.08% specificity in cross-validation, and 80%/75% in the test set. In validation, the model predicted ophthalmopathy progression with nearly 71% sensitivity and approximately 72% specificity; some 13 predicted patients were CT-confirmed with GO in a median of around 6.5 months. Most of the expanded thyroid clonotypes with a frequency above 0.001 were also detected in blood, and it was suggested that the thyroid immune response may be reflected by blood repertoires.

For repertoire sequencing, the TCR beta CDR3 regions were amplified from RNA transcripts. A first-round RT-PCR used HTBI primers with the Qiagen OneStep RT-PCR kit, followed by a second-round multiplex PCR, size selection and purification. Sequencing of the libraries was carried out on an Illumina HiSeq2000 in paired-end mode with 100 bp reads. Per the authors' processing: SOAPnuke was used to process the reads, throwing out any read that had adapters, had uncalled bases, had a mean Phred below 15, or lacked an exact constant-primer or identifier match. High-quality paired reads were merged with COPE v1.2.5. Unique nucleotide sequences were defined as clonotypes and aligned to IMGT TRB V, D and J references using MiTCR v1.1. The analysis was limited to V-J combinations with a frequency above 0.0001, which together covered 99.2% of the repertoires. A TCR clonal expansion and chaos score per V-J combination was defined as the ratio of F50 clonal expansion to chaos observed in the TCRdist matrix. Features were reduced by Welch's t-statistics and random forest to over 10 V-J combinations, which fed a naive Bayes classifier. Thyroid-blood repertoire similarity was quantified with the Morisita-Horn index. TCRdb redid the processing of the public reads, applying fastp at Q25 and MiXCR, and retained in-frame beta chains. CDR3 protein duplicates are merged, each entry listing the most common genes and DNA. The V and J calls shown here were made by TCRdb, not taken from the authors' results. The sample table holds roughly 610,000 distinct CDR3 sequences, of which approximately 21% were seen once. The ten top clones hold around 7% of the sample.

Recombination connected TRBV6-5 to TRBJ1-2, with 11 bases in between that match TRBD1. Material for sequencing was peripheral blood. The clonotype was recovered from a woman between 18 and 29 years old with stable Graves' hyperthyroidism. Some clones in this sample may be carry-over from other donors' samples. Donor details come from another sample of the same person, matched by shared clones. The sequenced DNA is TGTGCCAGCAGTTACTTGGACAGGGGGCGAAGTGGCTACACCTTC. Translation gives CASSYLDRGRSGYTF.